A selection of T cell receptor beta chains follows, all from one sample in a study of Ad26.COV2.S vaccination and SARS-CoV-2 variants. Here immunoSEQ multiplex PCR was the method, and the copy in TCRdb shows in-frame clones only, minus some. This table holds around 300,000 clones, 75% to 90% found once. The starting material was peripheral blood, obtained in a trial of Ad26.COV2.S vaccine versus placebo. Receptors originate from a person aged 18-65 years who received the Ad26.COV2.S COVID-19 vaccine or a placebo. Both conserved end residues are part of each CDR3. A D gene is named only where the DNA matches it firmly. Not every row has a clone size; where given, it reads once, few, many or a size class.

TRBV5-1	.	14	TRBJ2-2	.	CASSLAAGTGELFF	TGCGCCAGCAGCTTGGCCGCAGGGACCGGGGAGCTGTTTTTT
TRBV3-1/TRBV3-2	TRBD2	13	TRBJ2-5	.	CASRPPGGETQYF	TGTGCTTCCCGACCCCCGGGAGGGGAGACCCAGTACTTC
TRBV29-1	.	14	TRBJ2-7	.	CSVSDLGEVYEQYF	TGCAGCGTTTCGGACTTGGGGGAGGTCTACGAGCAGTACTTC
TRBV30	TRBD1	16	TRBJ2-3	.	CAWSFDRDRAVDTQYF	TGTGCCTGGAGTTTCGACCGGGACAGGGCGGTAGATACGCAGTATTTT
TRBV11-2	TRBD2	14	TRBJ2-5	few	CASSFTSGGETQYF	TGTGCCAGCAGCTTCACTAGCGGTGGGGAGACCCAGTACTTC
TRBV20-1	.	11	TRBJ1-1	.	CSVPGVTEAFF	TGCAGTGTCCCAGGGGTCACTGAAGCTTTCTTT
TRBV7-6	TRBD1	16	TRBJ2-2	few	CASSFKGAPLTGELFF	TGTGCCAGCAGCTTTAAGGGGGCCCCGCTCACCGGGGAGCTGTTTTTT
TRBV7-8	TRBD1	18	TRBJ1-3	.	CASSLKLRGEYSGNTIYF	TGTGCCAGCAGCTTAAAGCTCAGGGGGGAGTATTCTGGAAACACCATATATTTT
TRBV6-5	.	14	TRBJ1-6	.	CASSYSSSNSPLHF	TGTGCCAGCAGTTACTCGTCCAGTAATTCACCCCTCCACTTT
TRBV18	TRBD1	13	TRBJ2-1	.	CASSGTANNEQFF	TGTGCCAGCTCCGGGACAGCTAACAATGAGCAGTTCTTC
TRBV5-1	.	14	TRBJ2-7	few	CASSSRTVSYEQYF	TGCGCCAGCAGCTCCAGGACAGTCTCCTACGAGCAGTACTTC
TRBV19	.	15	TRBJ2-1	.	CASSTVGGDVGEQFF	TGTGCCAGTAGTACCGTAGGGGGAGATGTTGGTGAGCAGTTCTTC
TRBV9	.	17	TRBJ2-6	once	CASSFGAQLSGANVLTF	TGTGCCAGCAGCTTCGGGGCCCAACTGTCTGGGGCCAACGTCCTGACTTTC
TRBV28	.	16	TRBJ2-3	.	CASSQPQGLETDTQYF	TGTGCCAGCAGTCAGCCGCAGGGATTGGAGACAGATACGCAGTATTTT
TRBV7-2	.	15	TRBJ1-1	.	CASSFQTGVNTEAFF	TGTGCCAGCAGCTTCCAGACAGGTGTGAACACTGAAGCTTTCTTT
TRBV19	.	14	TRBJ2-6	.	CARWGATGANVLTF	TGTGCTAGGTGGGGGGCTACTGGGGCCAACGTCCTGACTTTC
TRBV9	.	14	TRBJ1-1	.	CASSEAPMNTEAFF	TGTGCCAGCAGCGAAGCTCCGATGAACACTGAAGCTTTCTTT
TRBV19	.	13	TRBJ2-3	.	CASSIDGGNTQYF	TGTGCCAGTAGTATAGATGGGGGGAATACGCAGTATTTT
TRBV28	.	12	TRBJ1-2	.	CASSLFNYGYTF	TGTGCCAGCAGTCTGTTTAACTATGGCTACACCTTC
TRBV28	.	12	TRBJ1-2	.	CAIQRGNYGYTF	TGTGCCATACAAAGGGGGAACTATGGCTACACCTTC
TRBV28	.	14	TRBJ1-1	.	CASSFWGGNTEAFF	TGTGCCAGCAGTTTCTGGGGGGGGAACACTGAAGCTTTCTTT
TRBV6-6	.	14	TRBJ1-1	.	CASRGGVDGTEAFF	TGTGCCAGCAGGGGGGGGGTTGACGGCACTGAAGCTTTCTTT
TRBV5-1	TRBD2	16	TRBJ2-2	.	CASSFLGGDNTGELFF	TGCGCCAGCAGCTTTCTTGGGGGGGATAACACCGGGGAGCTGTTTTTT
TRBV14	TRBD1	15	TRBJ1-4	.	CASGGLQGRNEKLFF	TGTGCCAGCGGCGGGCTACAGGGGCGGAATGAAAAACTGTTTTTT
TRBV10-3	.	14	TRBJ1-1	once	CAIRSSQENTEAFF	TGTGCCATCAGGAGCTCGCAGGAGAACACTGAAGCTTTCTTT
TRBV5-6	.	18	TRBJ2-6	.	CASSLFGAEHSGANVLTF	TGTGCCAGCAGCTTGTTTGGAGCGGAGCACTCTGGGGCCAACGTCCTGACTTTC
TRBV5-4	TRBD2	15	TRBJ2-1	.	CASSLRLAGGNEQFF	TGTGCCAGCAGCTTGAGGCTAGCGGGGGGCAATGAGCAGTTCTTC
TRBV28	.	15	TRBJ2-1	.	CASSRLESSYNEQFF	TGTGCCAGCAGTCGGTTGGAGAGCTCCTACAATGAGCAGTTCTTC
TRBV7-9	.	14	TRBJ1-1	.	CASSFDGLSREAFF	TGTGCCAGCAGCTTTGATGGGCTTTCGAGGGAAGCTTTCTTT
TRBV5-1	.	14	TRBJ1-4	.	CASSLDRPNEKLFF	TGCGCCAGCAGCTTGGACAGGCCTAATGAAAAACTGTTTTTT
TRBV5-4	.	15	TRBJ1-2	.	CASSLFDRSLYGYTF	TGTGCCAGCAGCTTGTTTGACAGAAGCCTATATGGCTACACCTTC
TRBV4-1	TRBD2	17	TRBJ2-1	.	CASSLQPISGVGNEQFF	TGCGCCAGCAGCCTTCAGCCCATTAGCGGGGTTGGCAATGAGCAGTTCTTC
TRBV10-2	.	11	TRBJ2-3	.	CASAGTDTQYF	TGCGCCAGCGCGGGCACAGATACGCAGTATTTT
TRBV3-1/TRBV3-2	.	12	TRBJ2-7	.	CASSQARSEQYF	TGTGCCAGCAGCCAAGCGCGATCCGAGCAGTACTTC
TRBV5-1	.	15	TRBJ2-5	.	CASSFAGSLQETQYF	TGCGCCAGCAGCTTTGCAGGGTCCCTCCAAGAGACCCAGTACTTC
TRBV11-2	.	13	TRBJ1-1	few	CASRRLGNTEAFF	TGTGCCAGCAGAAGATTGGGGAACACTGAAGCTTTCTTT
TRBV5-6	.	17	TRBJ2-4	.	CASSPGPSGEAKNIQYF	TGTGCCAGCAGCCCTGGGCCATCGGGGGAAGCCAAAAACATTCAGTACTTC
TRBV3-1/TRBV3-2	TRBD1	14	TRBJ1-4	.	CASKQGAIGEKLFF	TGTGCCAGCAAACAGGGGGCAATCGGGGAAAAACTGTTTTTT
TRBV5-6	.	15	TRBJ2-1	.	CASSMNQGSYNEQFF	TGTGCCAGCAGTATGAATCAGGGTTCCTACAATGAGCAGTTCTTC
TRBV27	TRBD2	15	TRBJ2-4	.	CASSPARTSGNIQYF	TGTGCCAGCAGCCCCGCCCGGACTAGCGGGAACATTCAGTACTTC
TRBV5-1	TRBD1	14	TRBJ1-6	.	CASRPGQDNSPLHF	TGCGCCAGCAGGCCCGGACAGGATAATTCACCCCTCCACTTT
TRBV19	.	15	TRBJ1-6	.	CASNLRSSYNSPLHF	TGTGCCAGTAATTTAAGAAGCTCCTATAATTCACCCCTCCACTTT
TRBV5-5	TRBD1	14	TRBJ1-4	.	CASSRSGGDEKLFF	TGTGCCAGCAGCCGGTCAGGGGGGGACGAAAAACTGTTTTTT
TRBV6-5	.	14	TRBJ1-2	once	CASRSLGVSYGYTF	TGTGCCAGCCGCTCCCTGGGGGTTTCCTATGGCTACACCTTC
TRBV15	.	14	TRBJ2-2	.	CATSRTRSTGELFF	TGTGCCACCAGCAGGACCCGTTCCACCGGGGAGCTGTTTTTT